These T cell receptor beta chains were read from a single sample in a study of blood T cell repertoires in COVID-19. Produced via immunoSEQ multiplex PCR; TCRdb's table is partial and in-frame only. The sample contains some 530,000 clones, around 85% of which appear only once. The sample consisted of PBMCs or T cells enriched from blood (not recorded which). These receptor sequences come from an older woman who had recovered from COVID-19. Each CDR3 is given with its conserved first and last residue. The order of the fields is V gene, J gene, D gene, clone size, CDR3 DNA, CDR3 protein. A D gene is named only where the DNA matches it firmly. The size of a clone is reported for some rows only, either as once, few or many, or as a class for expanded clones.

V: TRBV5-1; J: TRBJ1-3; D: NA; size: NA; DNA: TGCGCCAGCAGCCTAACAGGGCCTTGGGCTGGAAACACCATATATTTT; CDR3: CASSLTGPWAGNTIYF
V: TRBV2; J: TRBJ1-4; D: NA; size: NA; DNA: TGTGCCAGCAGGCCAAGGCCCAGCGGAGGTGAAAAACTGTTTTTT; CDR3: CASRPRPSGGEKLFF
V: TRBV5-5; J: TRBJ1-4; D: NA; size: NA; DNA: TGTGCCAGCAGCCTGACCGGGTCGAATAATGAAAAACTGTTTTTT; CDR3: CASSLTGSNNEKLFF
V: TRBV19; J: TRBJ2-7; D: TRBD1; size: NA; DNA: TGTGCCAGTAGCACCGGGACAGGGGGCAGCTACGAGCAGTACTTC; CDR3: CASSTGTGGSYEQYF
V: TRBV27; J: TRBJ1-5; D: TRBD1; size: NA; DNA: TGTGCCAGCAGTTTACGCAGGGGGCTGGGACAGCCCCAGCATTTT; CDR3: CASSLRRGLGQPQHF
V: TRBV30; J: TRBJ1-2; D: TRBD1; size: NA; DNA: TGTGCCTGGAGTCCGGGACAGGGGGCGAATGGCTACACCTTC; CDR3: CAWSPGQGANGYTF
V: TRBV6-5; J: TRBJ2-3; D: TRBD1; size: NA; DNA: TGTGCCAGCAACCCTCGGGACAGGAGATCAGATACGCAGTATTTT; CDR3: CASNPRDRRSDTQYF
V: TRBV27; J: TRBJ1-3; D: NA; size: NA; DNA: TGTGCCAGCAGTTTAAATGGTGGAGGAACGAGCTCTGGAAACACCATATATTTT; CDR3: CASSLNGGGTSSGNTIYF
V: TRBV5-1; J: TRBJ2-1; D: NA; size: NA; DNA: TGCGCCAGCAGCTTGTGGGGCCAGGGATCCTATGAGCAGTTCTTC; CDR3: CASSLWGQGSYEQFF
V: TRBV6-1; J: TRBJ1-1; D: NA; size: NA; DNA: TGTGCCAGCAGTGATAGCATAGGCCTTAACACTGAAGCTTTCTTT; CDR3: CASSDSIGLNTEAFF
V: TRBV5-4; J: TRBJ2-7; D: TRBD2; size: NA; DNA: TGTGCCAGCAGCGGGGCAACTAGCGGGGGCTACGAGCAGTACTTC; CDR3: CASSGATSGGYEQYF
V: TRBV15; J: TRBJ1-5; D: NA; size: NA; DNA: TGTGCCACCAGCAGAGATAATGGAGGGAACCAGCCCCAGCATTTT; CDR3: CATSRDNGGNQPQHF
V: TRBV7-2; J: TRBJ1-2; D: TRBD1; size: NA; DNA: TGTGCCAGCAGCTCCGGACAGGGGCTTGATTATGGCTACACCTTC; CDR3: CASSSGQGLDYGYTF
V: TRBV7-8; J: TRBJ1-1; D: NA; size: NA; DNA: TGTGCCAGCAGCCATGGACTAGAACGGGACACTGAAGCTTTCTTT; CDR3: CASSHGLERDTEAFF
V: TRBV28; J: TRBJ1-1; D: TRBD1; size: NA; DNA: TGTGCCAGCAGTTTACGGACAGGGGGCACTGAAGCTTTCTTT; CDR3: CASSLRTGGTEAFF
V: TRBV24-1; J: TRBJ2-2; D: TRBD1; size: NA; DNA: TGTGCCACCAGTGACCGGACAGGGGGCCACGGGGAGCTGTTTTTT; CDR3: CATSDRTGGHGELFF
V: TRBV19; J: TRBJ1-4; D: TRBD1; size: once; DNA: TGTGCCAGTAGTACCCTCGGGACAGGTTCTGAAAAACTGTTTTTT; CDR3: CASSTLGTGSEKLFF
V: TRBV11-2; J: TRBJ2-5; D: NA; size: NA; DNA: TGTGCCAGCAGCTTACCGGGGATGGGTGAGACCCAGTACTTC; CDR3: CASSLPGMGETQYF
V: TRBV29-1; J: TRBJ2-5; D: NA; size: NA; DNA: TGCAGCGTCCGGACAGCACAAGAGACCCAGTACTTC; CDR3: CSVRTAQETQYF
V: TRBV7-9; J: TRBJ1-4; D: NA; size: NA; DNA: TGTGCCAGCAGCTTAGACAGTGCAACTAATGAAAAACTGTTTTTT; CDR3: CASSLDSATNEKLFF
V: TRBV30; J: TRBJ1-5; D: TRBD1; size: once; DNA: TGTGCCTGGAGTCCCACAGGGGCCCACTATAGCAATCAGCCCCAGCATTTT; CDR3: CAWSPTGAHYSNQPQHF
V: TRBV2; J: TRBJ1-1; D: NA; size: NA; DNA: TGTGCCAGCAGCGTACAGGGTAACACTGAAGCTTTCTTT; CDR3: CASSVQGNTEAFF
V: TRBV10-2; J: TRBJ1-6; D: NA; size: NA; DNA: TGCGCCAGCAGTGAAAGTCGTCTACCAGGATTGAGCTCCTATAATTCACCCCTCCACTTT; CDR3: CASSESRLPGLSSYNSPLHF
V: TRBV18; J: TRBJ1-1; D: NA; size: NA; DNA: TGTGCCAGCTCCGCCGCGGGGCGCGGAAATGAAGCTTTCTTT; CDR3: CASSAAGRGNEAFF
V: TRBV5-4; J: TRBJ2-1; D: NA; size: NA; DNA: TGTGCCAGCAGCTTGGGACAAACCTACAATGAGCAGTTCTTC; CDR3: CASSLGQTYNEQFF
V: TRBV19; J: TRBJ1-2; D: TRBD1; size: NA; DNA: TGTGCCAGTAGTAGGACAGGGGGCGGCTATGGCTACACCTTC; CDR3: CASSRTGGGYGYTF
V: TRBV19; J: TRBJ2-5; D: TRBD2; size: NA; DNA: TGTGCCAGTAGTATTGGCGGGGGACTCCAAGAGACCCAGTACTTC; CDR3: CASSIGGGLQETQYF
V: TRBV10-2; J: TRBJ1-1; D: NA; size: NA; DNA: TGCGCCAGCAGTGTGGGAGGTGAAGCTTTCTTT; CDR3: CASSVGGEAFF
V: TRBV2; J: TRBJ2-6; D: NA; size: NA; DNA: TGTGCCAGCTGTCTCTCTGGGGCCAACGTCCTGACTTTC; CDR3: CASCLSGANVLTF
V: TRBV24-1; J: TRBJ2-3; D: NA; size: NA; DNA: TGTGCCACCAGTCGCGCCACTCTAGGCACAGATACGCAGTATTTT; CDR3: CATSRATLGTDTQYF
V: TRBV10-3; J: TRBJ2-7; D: TRBD2; size: NA; DNA: TGTGCCATCACCAAAAAGTCGACTAGCGGGGCTTCCTACGAGCAGTACTTC; CDR3: CAITKKSTSGASYEQYF
V: TRBV14; J: TRBJ2-1; D: NA; size: NA; DNA: TGTGCCAGCAGCCCTTCGAACCGGGACTTCTCCTACAATGAGCAGTTCTTC; CDR3: CASSPSNRDFSYNEQFF
V: TRBV6-1; J: TRBJ1-5; D: NA; size: NA; DNA: TGTGCCAGCAGTGAAGTTACAGGTGCGGTCAATCAGCCCCAGCATTTT; CDR3: CASSEVTGAVNQPQHF
V: TRBV24-1; J: TRBJ1-5; D: TRBD1; size: NA; DNA: TGTGCCTCCCAGGGGGCGAGCAATCAGCCCCAGCATTTT; CDR3: CASQGASNQPQHF
V: TRBV28; J: TRBJ2-7; D: TRBD1; size: NA; DNA: TGTGCCAGCAGACCCCGGGACAGGTCTATCGAGCAGTACTTC; CDR3: CASRPRDRSIEQYF
V: TRBV7-9; J: TRBJ1-6; D: NA; size: few; DNA: TGTGCCAGCAGCAAAAGTACAAGCTCCTATAATTCACCCCTCCACTTT; CDR3: CASSKSTSSYNSPLHF
V: TRBV30; J: TRBJ2-1; D: NA; size: NA; DNA: TGTGCCTGGAGTGGGACAAATGAGCAGTTCTTC; CDR3: CAWSGTNEQFF
V: TRBV9; J: TRBJ2-3; D: TRBD1; size: once; DNA: TGTGCCACCGGACAGGGGGCCAGAGATACGCAGTATTTT; CDR3: CATGQGARDTQYF
V: TRBV5-1; J: TRBJ2-3; D: TRBD1; size: NA; DNA: TGCGCCAGCAGCTTGGGACAGGGTGGCCCGGATACGCAGTATTTT; CDR3: CASSLGQGGPDTQYF
V: TRBV28; J: TRBJ1-6; D: TRBD1; size: NA; DNA: TGTGCCAGCCTCAGGCCGGGACAGGGTTCACCCCTCCACTTT; CDR3: CASLRPGQGSPLHF
V: TRBV21-1; J: TRBJ1-3; D: NA; size: once; DNA: TGTGCCAGCAGCACGTTACTGGGACAGGGGAGCTCTGGAAACACCATATATTTT; CDR3: CASSTLLGQGSSGNTIYF
V: TRBV6-5; J: TRBJ1-1; D: NA; size: NA; DNA: TGTGCCAGCTCTGCCGACAGGGAAGCTTTCTTT; CDR3: CASSADREAFF
V: TRBV7-2; J: TRBJ1-6; D: NA; size: NA; DNA: TGTGCCAGCAGCTTAGCGTTAGGCAGGCAAAATTCACCCCTCCACTTT; CDR3: CASSLALGRQNSPLHF
V: TRBV11-3; J: TRBJ1-4; D: TRBD1; size: NA; DNA: TGTGCCAGCAGACCCGGGACAGGGGATGAAAAACTGTTTTTT; CDR3: CASRPGTGDEKLFF
V: TRBV6-6; J: TRBJ1-6; D: TRBD1; size: NA; DNA: TGTGCCAGCAGTTTACAAGGACAGGTCAAATATTCACCCCTCCACTTT; CDR3: CASSLQGQVKYSPLHF
V: TRBV24-1; J: TRBJ1-4; D: NA; size: NA; DNA: TGTGCCACCAGTGAAGGGGGTTACGAAAAACTGTTTTTT; CDR3: CATSEGGYEKLFF
V: TRBV10-2; J: TRBJ1-3; D: TRBD1; size: NA; DNA: TGCGCCAGTTCTACCAACAGGGGCTCTGGAAACACCATATATTTT; CDR3: CASSTNRGSGNTIYF